The 10 T cell receptor beta chains given below trace back to one sample, sequenced in a study of T cell responses to AZD1222 COVID-19 vaccine. Clones were sequenced by immunoSEQ multiplex PCR, and TCRdb holds only the in-frame ones, with some missing. Among over 100,000 clones, roughly 88% were seen once, and the ten largest hold about 3.5%. The sample here was peripheral blood, taken on day 0 of AZD1222 vaccination. The receptors originated from an adult in good health.

CDR3 sequence reads: CASSLEHNTIYF. CDR3 in DNA: TGTGCCAGCAGCTTAGAACACAACACCATATATTTT. J is TRBJ1-3 and V is TRBV7-8, with no clear D. The CDR3 loop spans 12 amino acids. CDR1 is SGHVS and CDR2 is FQNEAQ in the germline V gene. V lost 1 base, J lost 7 bases, and 5 bases lay in between.

This clone appeared a single time. The gene calls are TRBV27 and TRBJ1-2, with no clear D. CDR3 length: 12 residues. Germline V gene lookup returns CDR1 MNHEY and CDR2 SMNVEV (reference sequence). Deletions cut 0 bases from V and 10 bases from J, with 9 bases between. This chain's CDR3 is CASSLSGEHYTF. The CDR3 DNA is TGTGCCAGCAGTTTATCTGGGGAACACTACACCTTC.

This clone was seen just once. CDR3 sequence: CASSSGQGANRIAEAFF. The CDR3 DNA follows: TGTGCCAGCAGCTCCGGACAGGGGGCGAATCGTATCGCTGAAGCTTTCTTT. The genes are TRBV7-9 and TRBJ1-1; 11 nucleotides agree with TRBD1. With 4 bases clipped from V and 6 bases from J, the junction kept 13 bases outside the gene matches. The CDR3 is made up of 17 amino acids. In germline, CDR1 is SEHNR, CDR2 FQNEAQ (reference sequence).

V gene TRBV7-3 combines with J gene TRBJ2-1; D is ambiguous. The length of the CDR3 is 13 residues. Germline loops: CDR1 SGHTA, CDR2 FQGTGA. The V end was cut by 4 bases, the J end by 0 bases, with 4 bases between. The CDR3 loop is CASSSSSYNEQFF. CDR3 DNA: TGTGCCAGCAGCTCGAGCTCCTACAATGAGCAGTTCTTC.

This sequence joins TRBV5-1 and TRBJ2-5; TRBD2 agrees at 9 bases. V dropped 2 bases and J dropped 4; count of bases not matched to a gene: 6. CDR3 length: 15 amino acids. Germline values: CDR1 SGHRS, CDR2 YFSETQ. The CDR3 DNA follows: TGCGCCAGCAGCTTTAGCGGGGGTTCAAGAGAGACCCAGTACTTC. Translated: CASSFSGGSRETQYF.

This chain links TRBV27 with TRBJ2-3; D is uncertain. The CDR3 sequence is 13 residues long. Trimming shortened V by 6 bases and J by 1 base, and 8 bases separated the two germline ends. Germline CDR1 reads MNHEY; CDR2 reads SMNVEV (reference sequence). The CDR3 bases are TGTGCCAGCAGCCTTCGACGCACAGATACGCAGTATTTT. Encoded protein: CASSLRRTDTQYF.

DNA for the CDR3: TGTGCCAGTAGTATCGATCCTCGGAGCTATGGCTACACCTTC. Protein: CASSIDPRSYGYTF. The genes are TRBV19 and TRBJ1-2; D not resolved. V was clipped by 3 bases and J by 4 bases, with 12 bases between them. The germline V gene encodes CDR1 LNHDA and CDR2 SQIVND (reference sequence). CDR3 size: 14 residues. Drawing the rest from reference TRBV19 and TRBJ1-2, the complete variable domain is DGGITQSPKYLFRKEGQNVTLSCEQNLNHDAMYWYRQDPGQGLRLIYYSQIVNDFQKGDIAEGYSVSREKKESFPLTVTSAQKNPTAFYLCASSIDPRSYGYTFGSGTRLTVV.

The genes are TRBV18 and TRBJ1-2; TRBD1 agrees at 10 bases. V lost 6 bases, J lost 2 bases, and 3 bases stayed unmatched. CDR3 length: 14 residues. Germline V gene data show CDR1 as KGHSH and CDR2 as LQKENI. For the CDR3, the DNA is TGTGCCAGCTCTATGGACAGGGGGAACTATGGCTACACCTTC. Translated, it gives CASSMDRGNYGYTF. Full variable domain (remainder filled in from reference TRBV18 and TRBJ1-2): NAGVMQNPRHLVRRRGQEARLRCSPMKGHSHVYWYRQLPEEGLKFMVYLQKENIIDESGMPKERFSAEFPKEGPSILRIQQVVRGDSAAYFCASSMDRGNYGYTFGSGTRLTVV.

V is TRBV3-1 (or the pseudogene TRBV3-2) and J is TRBJ2-3; TRBD2 aligns across 12 bases. CDR1 is LGHDT, CDR2 YNNKEL, per germline (reference sequence). Germline trimming cut 2 bases from V and 2 bases from J; bases unmatched to any gene: 8. CDR3 length equals 18 residues. The CDR3 nucleotides are TGTGCCAGCAGCCAATTTGGGACTAGCGGGCGGCTCACAGATACGCAGTATTTT. This codes for CASSQFGTSGRLTDTQYF.

The count of this clone is one. V gene TRBV18 combines with J gene TRBJ1-3; maybe TRBD1 (6 bases). The CDR3 length is 17 residues. The germline V gene has CDR1 KGHSH and CDR2 LQKENI. V lost 1 base, J lost 0 bases, and 13 bases lay in between. CDR3 residues: CASSPLQGFDSGNTIYF. CDR3 DNA sequence: TGTGCCAGCTCACCACTTCAGGGGTTCGACTCTGGAAACACCATATATTTT.